This record concerns one T cell receptor (beta chain) sequence. About 0.45 to 1 ug RNA was reverse transcribed with random hexamers. TCRdb reanalysed the immunoSEQ multiplex PCR reads using MiXCR and keeps one entry per CDR3 protein. The table has some 190,000 distinct CDR3 sequences, approximately 95% seen once. The sample originates from a study of CD8 T cells in Susac syndrome. With V trimmed by 6 bases and J by 6 bases, 10 bases remained unmatched. Germline-derived CDR1 and CDR2 are SGHAT and FQNNGV. The CDR3 runs to 14 residues. The source material was CD4+ T cells from PBMCs. The V gene is TRBV11-2, the J gene TRBJ2-5; the match to TRBD2 covers 7 bases. The receptor was isolated from a human donor in good health. CDR3 sequence (DNA): TGTGCCAGCAGGTTGGACACTAGCGTGAAGACCCAGTACTTC. Residues: CASRLDTSVKTQYF.